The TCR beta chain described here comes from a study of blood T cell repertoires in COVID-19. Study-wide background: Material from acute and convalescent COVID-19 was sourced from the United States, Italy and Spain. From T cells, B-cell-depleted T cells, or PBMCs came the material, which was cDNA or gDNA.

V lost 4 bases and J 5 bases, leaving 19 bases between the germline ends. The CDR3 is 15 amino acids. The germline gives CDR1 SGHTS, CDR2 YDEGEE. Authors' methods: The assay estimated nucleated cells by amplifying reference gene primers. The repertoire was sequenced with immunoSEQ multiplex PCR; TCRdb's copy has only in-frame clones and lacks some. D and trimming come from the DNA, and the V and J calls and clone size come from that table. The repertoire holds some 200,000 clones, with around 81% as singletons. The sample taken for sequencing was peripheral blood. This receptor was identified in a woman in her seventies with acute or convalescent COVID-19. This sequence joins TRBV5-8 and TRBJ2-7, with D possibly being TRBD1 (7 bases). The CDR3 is CASSPQGRGANEQYF. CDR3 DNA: TGTGCCAGCAGCCCCCAGGGCAGGGGGGCGAACGAGCAGTACTTC.